This T cell receptor beta chain was identified in a study of blood T cell repertoires in COVID-19. Assay used: immunoSEQ multiplex PCR; TCRdb lists only in-frame clones, some missing. The repertoire holds tens of thousands of clones, with approximately 80% as singletons. The germline gives CDR1 MNHEY, CDR2 SVGAGI. V dropped 4 bases and J dropped 0 bases, with 12 bases sitting between them. The length of the CDR3 is 15 residues. The specimen was peripheral blood. The rearrangement joins TRBV6-5 to TRBJ1-1, with no clear D. This clonotype was sampled from an older man with acute or convalescent COVID-19. The CDR3, as DNA: TGTGCCAGCAGTTCACCGACTGCGATGAACACTGAAGCTTTCTTT. Its protein product is CASSSPTAMNTEAFF.